This T cell receptor (beta chain) is drawn from a study of cytomegalovirus exposure and HLA in healthy donors. Overall study findings and caveats: With high specificity and sensitivity, the classifier reportedly diagnosed cytomegalovirus status. TCR association rates varied by HLA locus in a later analysis, with DRB1 highest and HLA-C lowest. Immune exposure information comprised only CMV serostatus.

This clone showed up just once. What it binds is not known. Donors counted as nominally healthy when sampled, yet unrecorded immune exposures were likely. The PCR made use of 60 Vbeta and 13 Jbeta primers. The table came from immunoSEQ multiplex PCR; TCRdb's copy has only in-frame clones and leaves some out. Of approximately 300,000 clones listed, 80% are singletons. The J segment lost 5 bases and the V segment lost 5 bases, leaving 14 bases of the junction unmatched. The CDR3 is made up of 18 amino acids. Germline V gene lookup returns CDR1 MNHEY and CDR2 SMNVEV (reference sequence). The sequencing input was PBMCs. The source is a girl aged 2-10 years in good health and CMV-seronegative. The rearrangement joins TRBV27 to TRBJ2-5, with 13 bases fitting TRBD2. The chain's CDR3 is CASSTRRTSGGQGETQYF. The CDR3 nucleotides read TGTGCCAGCAGTACCCGGCGGACTAGCGGGGGCCAGGGGGAGACCCAGTACTTC.